One and the same sample provided the 10 T cell receptor beta chains below, sequenced in a study of CD8 T cells in ankylosing spondylitis. Study results and caveats: Ankylosing spondylitis blood seemed to carry a telltale TCR beta motif made of several highly homologous variants.

Each CDR3 protein gets one entry after TCRdb re-called the 5' RACE reads with MiXCR. Of roughly 90,000 distinct CDR3 sequences in the sample, roughly 10% were seen once. Antigens for these TCRs are unknown. Specimen: blood, either unsorted or a sorted T cell fraction (not recorded which). The receptor source for this set is a male donor with ankylosing spondylitis.

This clonotype was counted ten times or more. V is TRBV3-1 and J is TRBJ2-3; 7 positions match TRBD2. Germline loops: CDR1 LGHDT, CDR2 YNNKEL (reference sequence). The CDR3 covers 16 residues. V was pared by 0 bases and J by 4 bases, with 7 bases of the junction left unmatched. In DNA, the CDR3 is TGTGCCAGCAGCCAAGATTGGGGGGAGGGCCCAGATACGCAGTATTTT. Translated: CASSQDWGEGPDTQYF.

The chain is built from TRBV4-1 and TRBJ2-1, with D perhaps TRBD1 (6 bases). The CDR3 has 15 residues. Germline CDR1 reads MGHRA; CDR2 reads YSYEKL. Trimming stripped 0 bases from V and 9 bases from J, with 15 bases between. CDR3 in DNA: TGCGCCAGCAGCCAAGATCGATCAGGGGTCGGTGAGCAGTTCTTC. It is translated as CASSQDRSGVGEQFF.

This clonotype appeared a few times. Here the CDR3 reads CASSQDPGRETQYF. In DNA form, the CDR3 reads TGTGCCAGCAGCCAAGATCCCGGGAGAGAGACCCAGTACTTC. J is TRBJ2-5 and V is TRBV14, with D maybe TRBD2 (6 bases). The V end lost 0 bases, the J end lost 4 bases, and 9 bases lay between the germline ends. The CDR3 loop spans 14 amino acids. The V gene's germline CDR1 is SGHDN and CDR2 FVKESK.

This clonotype was detected ten times or more. This chain connects TRBV29-1 to TRBJ2-6, with 7 bases identical to TRBD1. With 7 bases clipped from V and 0 bases from J, the junction kept 6 bases outside the gene matches. Looked up from germline, CDR1 is SQVTM and CDR2 is ANQGSEA. CDR3 size: 15 residues. This CDR3 reads CSAGQVSSGANVLTF. CDR3 coding DNA: TGCAGCGCCGGACAGGTCAGCTCTGGGGCCAACGTCCTGACTTTC.

In this sample, this clonotype turned up many times. This chain joins TRBV5-1 and TRBJ2-7; 7 bases fit TRBD1. The junction had 8 bases not matched to a gene; V was cut back by 1 base and J by 4 bases. CDR1 and CDR2 from the germline V gene are SGHRS and YFSETQ. The CDR3 has 15 residues. CDR3 coding DNA: TGCGCCAGCAGCTTGACAGGGGAAGGAGGATACGAGCAGTACGTC. Its translation: CASSLTGEGGYEQYV.

This clonotype was counted ten times or more. The chain combines TRBV12-3 or TRBV12-4 with TRBJ1-2; D is possibly TRBD1 (5 bases). The ends were cut back, 4 bases at V and 4 bases at J, with 10 bases in the middle. The CDR3 is 13 residues long. CDR3 sequence (DNA): TGTGCCAGCAGTTATTCAGGGCTCTATGGCTACACCTTC. It codes for CASSYSGLYGYTF.

The chain couples TRBV9 to TRBJ1-3, with 10 bases fitting TRBD1. The V segment lost 3 bases and the J segment 4 bases; nucleotides outside the gene matches: 10. The CDR3 totals 17 residues. Germline values: CDR1 SGDLS, CDR2 YYNGEE. DNA of the CDR3: TGTGCCAGCAGCGAGGGAACGACAGGGGGCGAGGGAAACACCATATATTTT. Its translation is CASSEGTTGGEGNTIYF.

V and J are TRBV30 and TRBJ1-2; D unclear. The CDR3 extends over 15 amino acids. The V end was cut by 4 bases, the J end by 0 bases, with 15 bases between. Germline lookup yields CDR1 GTSNPN and CDR2 SVGIG (reference sequence). Written as DNA, the CDR3 is TGTGCCTGGACGGTGGACTCACCTACTAACTATGGCTACACCTTC. Its protein product is CAWTVDSPTNYGYTF. Together with reference TRBV30 and TRBJ1-2, the CDR3 gives the full variable domain: SQTIHQWPATLVQPVGSPLSLECTVEGTSNPNLYWYRQAAGRGLQLLFYSVGIGQISSEVPQNLSASRPQDRQFILSSKKLLLSDSGFYLCAWTVDSPTNYGYTFGSGTRLTVV.

This clonotype was seen at least ten times. This chain connects TRBV7-9 to TRBJ2-5; D is unclear. Trimming stripped 5 bases from V and 1 base from J, with 14 bases between. Per germline, CDR1 SEHNR and CDR2 FQNEAQ (reference sequence). This CDR3 has 15 amino acids. CDR3 bases: TGTGCCAGCAGCCCGTGGTCGGAAGGCCAAGAGACCCAGTACTTC. This sequence encodes CASSPWSEGQETQYF. Full variable domain (remainder filled in from reference TRBV7-9 and TRBJ2-5): DTGVSQNPRHKITKRGQNVTFRCDPISEHNRLYWYRQTLGQGPEFLTYFQNEAQLEKSRLLSDRFSAERPKGSFSTLEIQRTEQGDSAMYLCASSPWSEGQETQYFGPGTRLLVL.

In its sample, this clonotype was seen a few times. This may be a read error: a much more frequent sequence differs by one nucleotide. The chain links TRBV5-6 to TRBJ1-5; a possible D gene is TRBD1 (5 bases). There are 17 residues in the CDR3. Germline V CDR1 and CDR2: SGHDT, YYEEEE. V gave up 4 bases and J gave up 1 base, with 18 bases separating them. The CDR3 reads CASSPGGFSGSNQPQHF. CDR3 sequence (DNA): TGTGCCAGCAGCCCCGGGGGGTTCTCCGGGAGCAATCAGCCCCAGCATTTT.